These T cell receptor beta chains were read from a single sample in a study of T cell responses to AZD1222 COVID-19 vaccine. Sequenced by immunoSEQ multiplex PCR; TCRdb stores in-frame clones only, minus some. Found here are about 130,000 clones, roughly nine tenths of them singletons; the top ten hold about 9.5%. The specimen comprised peripheral blood, sampled 28 days after the second AZD1222 dose. Receptor source: an adult who received the AZD1222 COVID-19 vaccine. CDR3s include the opening cysteine and the closing phenylalanine or tryptophan. A D gene is named only where the DNA matches it firmly. Size values are once, few and many counts, or a class for expanded clones, and some rows have none.

cdr3_aa	cdr3_nt	d_call	clone_size	v_call	j_call
CASSGDNQPQHF	TGTGCCAGCTCAGGAGACAATCAGCCCCAGCATTTT	.	.	TRBV18	TRBJ1-5
CACGGGQGVWDTEAFF	TGTGCCTGCGGGGGAGGACAGGGGGTATGGGACACTGAAGCTTTCTTT	TRBD1	.	TRBV7-9	TRBJ1-1
CASTGTGEYGYTF	TGTGCCAGCACCGGGACAGGGGAATATGGCTACACCTTC	TRBD1	.	TRBV2	TRBJ1-2
CASSVGQQETQYF	TGTGCCAGCAGCGTGGGACAGCAAGAGACCCAGTACTTC	TRBD1	once	TRBV7-8	TRBJ2-5
CASSEQGSGQPQHF	TGTGCCAGCAGTGAACAGGGGAGTGGTCAGCCCCAGCATTTT	.	.	TRBV2	TRBJ1-5
CSVELGLAGLLQFF	TGCAGCGTTGAATTGGGTCTAGCGGGCCTTCTGCAGTTCTTC	TRBD2	.	TRBV29-1	TRBJ2-1
CASTLAHPYSYGYTF	TGTGCCAGCACTCTGGCACACCCCTATAGCTATGGCTACACCTTC	.	.	TRBV27	TRBJ1-2
CASSQEDGDGELFF	TGTGCCAGCTCACAGGAGGACGGGGACGGGGAGCTGTTTTTT	.	.	TRBV18	TRBJ2-2
CASSTVYNEQFF	TGTGCCAGCAGCACAGTCTACAATGAGCAGTTCTTC	.	once	TRBV9	TRBJ2-1
CASSHREKLFF	TGTGCCAGCAGCCATCGGGAAAAACTGTTTTTT	.	.	TRBV3-1/TRBV3-2	TRBJ1-4
CASSQYSRGEAFF	TGTGCCAGCAGCCAATATTCCCGGGGCGAAGCTTTCTTT	.	once	TRBV16	TRBJ1-1
CASSLALAGGVAYNEQFF	TGTGCCAGCAGCTTAGCATTAGCGGGGGGAGTTGCCTACAATGAGCAGTTCTTC	TRBD2	.	TRBV7-6	TRBJ2-1
CASSLWLAGGPSEQFF	TGTGCCAGCAGCTTATGGCTAGCGGGAGGTCCGAGTGAGCAGTTCTTC	TRBD2	once	TRBV5-4	TRBJ2-1
CASSSRERVPYEQYF	TGTGCCAGCAGTTCCCGCGAGCGGGTCCCCTACGAGCAGTACTTC	.	.	TRBV6-5	TRBJ2-7
CASSDGGFTEAFF	TGTGCCAGCAGTGACGGGGGTTTTACTGAAGCTTTCTTT	.	.	TRBV6-4	TRBJ1-1
CASSESGANVLTF	TGTGCCAGCAGTGAATCTGGGGCCAACGTCCTGACTTTC	.	.	TRBV2	TRBJ2-6
CASSSRDRGLEEQYF	TGTGCCAGTAGTTCTAGGGACAGGGGGCTGGAGGAGCAGTACTTC	TRBD1	.	TRBV19	TRBJ2-7
CASKLAGTDTQYF	TGCGCCAGCAAGCTAGCGGGCACAGATACGCAGTATTTT	TRBD2	.	TRBV5-1	TRBJ2-3
CASSDLGTEKQYF	TGTGCCAGCAGTGACTTAGGGACAGAGAAGCAGTATTTT	TRBD1	.	TRBV6-4	TRBJ2-3
CATSKNGGTGEREKLFF	TGTGCCACCAGTAAAAATGGGGGGACAGGGGAGAGGGAAAAACTGTTTTTT	TRBD1	.	TRBV24-1	TRBJ1-4
CASRDRDRAYNEQFF	TGTGCCAGCAGGGACCGGGACAGAGCCTACAATGAGCAGTTCTTC	TRBD1	.	TRBV6-5	TRBJ2-1
CASSDTAGTGEHEQYF	TGTGCCAGCAGTGATACCGCCGGGACAGGGGAACACGAGCAGTACTTC	TRBD1	.	TRBV25-1	TRBJ2-7
CAWTPDKPSNQPQHF	TGTGCCTGGACCCCGGACAAGCCCAGCAATCAGCCCCAGCATTTT	.	.	TRBV30	TRBJ1-5
CASSQGEGLAGLGEQFF	TGTGCCAGCAGCCAAGGAGAGGGTCTAGCGGGACTAGGTGAGCAGTTCTTC	TRBD2	.	TRBV4-2	TRBJ2-1
CASSMIPNYGYTF	TGCGCCAGCAGCATGATCCCGAACTATGGCTACACCTTC	.	.	TRBV5-1	TRBJ1-2
CASSLGVQGRSEAFF	TGCGCCAGCAGCTTGGGGGTTCAGGGGAGGTCTGAAGCTTTCTTT	.	.	TRBV5-1	TRBJ1-1
CSVENQGDTEAFF	TGCAGCGTTGAAAACCAGGGAGACACTGAAGCTTTCTTT	.	.	TRBV29-1	TRBJ1-1
CASSSQGRADTIYF	TGTGCCAGCTCATCGCAGGGGCGAGCGGACACCATATATTTT	.	.	TRBV18	TRBJ1-3
CASSLTGGFGNTIYF	TGTGCCAGCAGCCTAACAGGGGGCTTTGGAAACACCATATATTTT	TRBD1	.	TRBV11-3	TRBJ1-3
CSVENRRANPEAFF	TGCAGCGTTGAAAATAGAAGGGCGAACCCTGAAGCTTTCTTT	.	.	TRBV29-1	TRBJ1-1
CASSWPGQGDTEAFF	TGTGCCAGCAGCTGGCCGGGACAGGGGGATACTGAAGCTTTCTTT	TRBD1	.	TRBV3-1/TRBV3-2	TRBJ1-1
CASSPGWAGAVGEKLFF	TGTGCCAGCAGCCCCGGTTGGGCAGGGGCCGTGGGTGAAAAACTGTTTTTT	.	.	TRBV11-2	TRBJ1-4
CASSPSSSYEQYF	TGTGCCAGCAGCCCCAGCAGCTCCTACGAGCAGTACTTC	.	.	TRBV3-1/TRBV3-2	TRBJ2-7
CATSEQGDYNEQFF	TGTGCCACTTCGGAACAGGGGGATTACAATGAGCAGTTCTTC	TRBD1	.	TRBV10-3	TRBJ2-1
CASSPGDRAPRGNYGYTF	TGTGCCAGCTCACCGGGGGACAGGGCGCCCCGGGGTAACTATGGCTACACCTTC	TRBD1	.	TRBV18	TRBJ1-2
CASSYPPELHPYEQYF	TGTGCCAGCAGTTACCCGCCCGAATTACACCCCTACGAGCAGTACTTC	.	.	TRBV6-5	TRBJ2-7
CASSPSGGRDTQYF	TGTGCCAGCAGCCCCAGCGGGGGGCGGGATACGCAGTATTTT	TRBD2	.	TRBV9	TRBJ2-3
CSAGNYGYTF	TGCAGTGCTGGTAACTATGGCTACACCTTC	.	.	TRBV20-1	TRBJ1-2
CASSPEVVGFYEQYF	TGCGCCAGCAGCCCAGAAGTCGTGGGGTTCTACGAGCAGTACTTC	.	.	TRBV5-1	TRBJ2-7
CASSPEEGDYGYTF	TGTGCCAGCAGCCCCGAAGAGGGAGACTATGGCTACACCTTC	.	.	TRBV7-2	TRBJ1-2
CASKNGINTGELFF	TGTGCCAGCAAAAACGGGATAAACACCGGGGAGCTGTTTTTT	.	.	TRBV27	TRBJ2-2
CASSWTAGQETQYF	TGTGCCAGCAGCTGGACAGCGGGCCAAGAGACCCAGTACTTC	.	.	TRBV7-2	TRBJ2-5
CASSQGLELFF	TGTGCCAGCAGCCAAGGGTTGGAACTGTTTTTT	.	.	TRBV3-1/TRBV3-2	TRBJ1-4
CASRLGQGNSPLHF	TGTGCCAGCAGGCTGGGACAGGGTAATTCACCCCTCCACTTT	TRBD1	.	TRBV6-5	TRBJ1-6
CASSQGDRDGYTF	TGCGCCAGCAGCCAAGGGGACAGGGATGGCTACACCTTC	TRBD1	.	TRBV4-1	TRBJ1-2
CASSFKTGTGYEQYF	TGTGCCAGCAGCTTTAAGACAGGGACAGGCTACGAGCAGTACTTC	TRBD1	.	TRBV5-4	TRBJ2-7
CASSRRRGYTF	TGTGCCAGCAGCCGACGGCGCGGCTACACCTTC	.	.	TRBV12-3/TRBV12-4	TRBJ1-2
CASSAPYREANTEAFF	TGTGCCAGCAGTGCCCCTTACAGGGAGGCGAACACTGAAGCTTTCTTT	.	.	TRBV6-6	TRBJ1-1
CAWSVQAGGEQYF	TGTGCCTGGAGTGTCCAAGCGGGAGGCGAGCAGTACTTC	TRBD2	.	TRBV30	TRBJ2-7
CASSDSVRSSYNSPLHF	TGTGCCAGCAGTGATAGCGTCAGGAGCTCCTATAATTCACCCCTCCACTTT	.	.	TRBV25-1	TRBJ1-6
CASSWVGPSGYTF	TGTGCCAGCAGTTGGGTAGGTCCTTCGGGCTACACCTTC	.	.	TRBV28	TRBJ1-2